A selection of T cell receptor beta chains follows, all from one sample in a study of blood T cell repertoires in COVID-19. TCRdb's table, derived via immunoSEQ multiplex PCR, lists solely in-frame clones and lacks some. The table has under 20,000 clones, around 90% seen once. The specimen was peripheral blood. These receptors originate from a human donor in a cohort sampled during active COVID-19. The conserved cysteine and the conserved F or W are not part of the CDR3 here.

>TRBV5-4|TRBJ1-1
ASSLVGPGTEAF
>TRBV27|TRBJ1-2
ASSLSGQGYGYT
>TRBV6-5|TRBJ2-3
ASSDSLIVTDTQY
>TRBV20-1|TRBJ2-7
SASKGVGSYEQY
>TRBV12-5|TRBJ2-5
ASGSGALQETQY
>TRBV5-4|TRBJ1-6
ASSFRRTDTLH
>TRBV6-2/TRBV6-3|TRBJ2-5
ASSALAGGPRETQY
>TRBV27|TRBJ2-1
ASRQTLRYNEQF
>TRBV6-5|TRBJ1-1
ASSYRRDSGTTEAF
>TRBV11-2|TRBJ2-1
ASTGGSSYNEQF
>TRBV9|TRBJ2-3
ASSAGGGPDTQY
>TRBV6-5|TRBJ2-5
ASDRVGETQY
>TRBV2|TRBJ1-2
ASSEAMGQGFKGYT
>TRBV4-2|TRBJ2-2
ASSQEATGARGELF
>TRBV4-1|TRBJ1-2
ASSQASGQAFNYGYT
>TRBV4-3|TRBJ1-2
ASSQVEVGWTVDSYT
>TRBV12-3/TRBV12-4|TRBJ1-3
ASKHPGNTIY
>TRBV25-1|TRBJ1-1
ASRTGPLNTEAF
>TRBV6-2/TRBV6-3|TRBJ2-7
ASSETYGGSYEQY
>TRBV2|TRBJ1-1
ASSEALLGGTEAF
>TRBV20-1|TRBJ1-1
SASVRQGTEAF
>TRBV7-2|TRBJ2-5
ASSLVSSGSQETQY
>TRBV30|TRBJ1-5
AWSVGGFGQPQH
>TRBV30|TRBJ2-2
AWTGLGTGELF
>TRBV7-2|TRBJ2-7
ASSPGSEQY
>TRBV5-6|TRBJ2-4
ASSLGQGLAKNIQY
>TRBV6-2/TRBV6-3|TRBJ1-5
ASSAGTGGFGQPQH
>TRBV28|TRBJ1-1
ASRSGTTSRAF
>TRBV2|TRBJ1-4
ASSGDRAISGKLF
>TRBV19|TRBJ1-5
ASRIQGDSNQPQH
>TRBV2|TRBJ1-5
ASSGQYSNQPQH
>TRBV5-1|TRBJ2-1
ASSVIRTSGGNEQF
>TRBV24-1|TRBJ2-2
ATSERGGGELF
>TRBV14|TRBJ2-3
ASSPGGLGTDTQY
>TRBV30|TRBJ2-3
AWSPGQGGADTQY
>TRBV6-6|TRBJ1-2
ASSRGTSSRANYGYT
>TRBV18|TRBJ1-5
ASSGDRGNQPQH
>TRBV7-9|TRBJ2-5
ASSFDRITETQY
>TRBV6-1|TRBJ1-6
ASSDWGTAAAGYSPLH
>TRBV25-1|TRBJ1-3
ASSEYSSGNTIY
>TRBV24-1|TRBJ2-2
ATSDRLTGGTGELF
>TRBV7-2|TRBJ2-5
ASSLAGALETQY
>TRBV6-5|TRBJ2-5
ASSFSSGRETQY
>TRBV4-1|TRBJ2-7
ASSQGGAVAYEQY
>TRBV4-3|TRBJ1-6
ASSQEWTGYNSPLH
>TRBV19|TRBJ1-3
ATVSGNTIY
>TRBV18|TRBJ1-4
ASSPPVARGEKLF
>TRBV9|TRBJ1-1
ASSEEGLKNTEAF